This note documents a single T cell receptor (beta chain) sequence. Its target is unknown. The table came from immunoSEQ multiplex PCR; TCRdb's copy has only in-frame clones and leaves some out. The table shows some 230,000 clones, with 80% to 95% occurring only once. The source of the sample is a study of cytomegalovirus exposure and HLA in healthy donors. The CDR3 runs 16 residues. V lost 5 bases to trimming and J lost 2 bases; unmatched junction nucleotides: 9. Germline-derived CDR1 and CDR2 are SGHRS and YFSETQ. Whole-study findings and limits: Researchers catalogued roughly 150 TCR beta chains as cytomegalovirus-associated. In vitro testing confirmed a few CMV-associated chains as specific for CMV antigens.

The chain joins TRBV5-1 to TRBJ2-4, with 8 bases lining up with TRBD1. This receptor was obtained from a woman aged 18-35 years in good health and CMV-seronegative. The specimen sequenced was PBMCs. In nucleotides, the CDR3 is TGCGCCAGCAGTCAAACAGGGGGGTTAACCAAAAACATTCAGTACTTC. Its translation: CASSQTGGLTKNIQYF.